A single T cell receptor beta chain is shown here with its context. For the second PCR, which ran for 7 to 11 cycles, a sample-barcoded 5' primer and a J-beta primer mix were used. TCRdb analysed the 5' RACE reads with MiXCR anew, one entry per CDR3 protein. Here the sample spans around 400,000 distinct CDR3 sequences, 50% to 60% being singletons. The germline V gene has CDR1 SQVTM and CDR2 ANQGSEA. This CDR3 contains 14 residues. Trimming shortened V by 2 bases and J by 6 bases, and 17 bases separated the two germline ends. This sample was taken from a study of blood T cells in healthy people across ages.

This receptor was identified in a man between 60 and 70 years old in good health. The sample consisted of blood. V usage is TRBV29-1 and J usage is TRBJ2-7; TRBD1 or TRBD2 may be the D gene (5 bases each). CDR3 region: CSVERDVGVGEQYF. The CDR3 DNA sequence: TGCAGCGTTGAAAGGGACGTGGGCGTCGGCGAGCAGTACTTC.